Shown below are 25 T cell receptor beta chains from a single sample sequenced in a study of T cells expressing NK-cell markers. TCRdb reprocessed the 5' RACE reads and reports one entry per CDR3 protein, with no DNA. This table holds 300,000 to 500,000 distinct CDR3 sequences. Source material: blood T cells: a sorted CD56 or NKG2C T cell subset, CD4+ or CD8+ T cells, or bulk PBMC T cells (not recorded which). All receptors come from a woman between 45 and 60 years old in good health.

V is TRBV25-1 and J is TRBJ1-2; TCRdb outputs TRBD1, but without DNA this stays unchecked. Germline V gives CDR1 MGHDK, CDR2 SYGVNS. This CDR3 comprises 13 residues. This CDR3 is CASSLNRAYGYTF.

CDR3: CASSLEAGLYEQFF. The chain links TRBV5-1 to TRBJ2-1; TCRdb picks TRBD1, but there is no DNA to check that call. Germline CDR1 and CDR2: SGHRS and YFSETQ. The CDR3 sequence is 14 residues long.

The chain combines TRBV28 with TRBJ1-2; the TCRdb D gene call, TRBD1, has no DNA to confirm it. Per the germline V gene, CDR1 is MDHEN and CDR2 is SYDVKM. The CDR3 covers 11 residues. CDR3 protein: CASSSGLQYTF.

This rearrangement joins TRBV24-1 to TRBJ2-1; TCRdb's D gene call, TRBD2, goes unchecked for lack of DNA. The germline gives CDR1 KGHDR, CDR2 SFDVKD. The CDR3 has 15 amino acids. The CDR3 is CATSVGLAGPSEQFF.

The rearrangement uses TRBV15 and TRBJ2-1; TCRdb's D gene call, TRBD2, goes unchecked for lack of DNA. The germline V gene has CDR1 LNHNV and CDR2 YYDKDF (reference sequence). CDR3 length: 19 amino acids. The CDR3 sequence is CATSREGGASGRVYNEQFF.

This chain connects TRBV6-1 to TRBJ2-1; TCRdb gives TRBD2 as the D gene, but with no DNA this cannot be confirmed. Germline values: CDR1 MNHNS, CDR2 SASEGT. CDR3 length: 16 amino acids. CDR3 region: CASSEEIAGAYNEQFF.

This rearrangement joins TRBV6-5 to TRBJ2-3; TCRdb's D gene call, TRBD2, goes unchecked for lack of DNA. CDR1 is MNHEY and CDR2 is SVGAGI in the germline V gene. This CDR3 spans 15 amino acids. This CDR3 reads CASSLYSGSGDTQYF.

The chain recombines TRBV4-1 with TRBJ2-5; the TCRdb call, TRBD1, lacks DNA for checking. This CDR3 comprises 15 residues. Germline lookup yields CDR1 MGHRA and CDR2 YSYEKL. CDR3 in amino acids: CASSQVGVGAETQYF.

The gene calls are TRBV11-2 and TRBJ2-5. The CDR3 is 13 residues long. Germline V gene sequence: CDR1 SGHAT, CDR2 FQNNGV. CDR3: CASSLGAVGDQYF.

The chain joins TRBV20-1 to TRBJ2-2; TCRdb returns TRBD2, unconfirmable since there is no DNA. This CDR3 has 15 residues. Germline V gene data show CDR1 as DFQATT and CDR2 as SNEGSKA (reference sequence). The CDR3 protein is CSGRGRESNAGELFF.

J is TRBJ1-3 and V is TRBV27. The CDR3 runs to 13 residues. From germline, CDR1 is MNHEY and CDR2 SMNVEV (reference sequence). CDR3 in amino acids: CASVGSSGNTIYF.

The V and J genes are TRBV5-1 and TRBJ2-3; there is no DNA to check the TCRdb D call of TRBD1. Germline CDR1 is SGHRS and CDR2 is YFSETQ. This CDR3 region has 15 residues. The CDR3 reads CASSLLRGLEDTQYF.

This rearrangement joins TRBV3-1 to TRBJ2-3; checking the TCRdb D call of TRBD2 is not possible without DNA. CDR1 is LGHDT and CDR2 is YNNKEL in the germline V gene (reference sequence). The CDR3 totals 13 residues. CDR3 protein: CASSRGEDDTQYF.

The chain is built from TRBV6-4 and TRBJ2-3. Per germline, CDR1 MRHNA and CDR2 SNTAGT. The CDR3 sequence is 13 residues long. Here the CDR3 reads CASSPVQEDTQYF.

This rearrangement joins TRBV24-1 to TRBJ2-5; the D call of TRBD2 rests on TCRdb alone, since no DNA is present to check it. The CDR3 has 16 amino acids. In germline, CDR1 is KGHDR, CDR2 SFDVKD. The chain's CDR3 is CATSDQLAGRGETQYF.

This chain joins TRBV5-6 and TRBJ2-2; the D gene TCRdb calls, TRBD1, cannot be checked with no DNA. Germline V lookup: CDR1 SGHDT, CDR2 YYEEEE. The CDR3 consists of 16 residues. The CDR3 loop reads CASSLEQGARTGELFF.

The rearrangement links TRBV29-1 to TRBJ2-3. Per the germline V gene, CDR1 is SQVTM and CDR2 is ANQGSEA. The CDR3 has 12 residues. The chain's CDR3 is CSARVGTDTQYF.

The chain combines TRBV29-1 with TRBJ2-2; the D call of TRBD2 rests on TCRdb alone, since no DNA is present to check it. Germline V gene data show CDR1 as SQVTM and CDR2 as ANQGSEA. The CDR3 is 14 amino acids. The CDR3 protein is CSVGTSGRTGELFF.

V usage is TRBV27 and J usage is TRBJ1-1; the D call from TCRdb, TRBD1, cannot be confirmed without DNA. In germline, CDR1 is MNHEY, CDR2 SMNVEV (reference sequence). The CDR3 consists of 16 residues. CDR3 in amino acids: CASSPQPGRMNTEAFF.

J is TRBJ1-1 and V is TRBV3-1. This CDR3 is 13 amino acids long. The germline CDR1 and CDR2 sequences are LGHDT and YNNKEL (reference sequence). The CDR3: CASSPDTNTEAFF.

The chain carries TRBV27 and TRBJ2-2. The CDR3 has 11 residues. The V gene's germline CDR1 is MNHEY and CDR2 SMNVEV (reference sequence). CDR3 protein: CASSLNGELFF.

V is TRBV20-1 and J is TRBJ1-2. The CDR3 consists of 14 residues. Germline CDR1 DFQATT, CDR2 SNEGSKA (reference sequence). The CDR3 spells CSARDRTAGGGYTF.

The chain has TRBV20-1 and TRBJ2-2; TCRdb calls TRBD2, which cannot be checked without DNA. Germline-derived CDR1 and CDR2 are DFQATT and SNEGSKA (reference sequence). The CDR3 totals 15 residues. This CDR3 reads CSVPLAGGPVGELFF.

The chain carries TRBV20-1 and TRBJ2-3; TCRdb designates TRBD2, a call that cannot be tested without DNA. Germline values: CDR1 DFQATT, CDR2 SNEGSKA (reference sequence). The CDR3 loop spans 14 amino acids. The CDR3: CSASPGLAVPTQYF.

This rearrangement joins TRBV27 to TRBJ2-5. Per germline, CDR1 MNHEY and CDR2 SMNVEV (reference sequence). The CDR3 extends over 14 amino acids. The CDR3 sequence: CASTKSQYSETQYF.